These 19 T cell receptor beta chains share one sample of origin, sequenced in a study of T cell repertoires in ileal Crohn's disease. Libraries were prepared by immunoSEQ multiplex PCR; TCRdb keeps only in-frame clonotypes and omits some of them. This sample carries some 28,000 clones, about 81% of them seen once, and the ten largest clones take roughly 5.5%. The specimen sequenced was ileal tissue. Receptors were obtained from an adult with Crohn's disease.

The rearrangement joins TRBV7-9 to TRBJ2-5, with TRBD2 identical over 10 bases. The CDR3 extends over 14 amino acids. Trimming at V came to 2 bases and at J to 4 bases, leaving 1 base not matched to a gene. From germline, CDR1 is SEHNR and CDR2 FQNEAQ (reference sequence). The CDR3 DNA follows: TGTGCCAGCAGCTTAAGGACTAGCGGAGAGACCCAGTACTTC. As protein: CASSLRTSGETQYF.

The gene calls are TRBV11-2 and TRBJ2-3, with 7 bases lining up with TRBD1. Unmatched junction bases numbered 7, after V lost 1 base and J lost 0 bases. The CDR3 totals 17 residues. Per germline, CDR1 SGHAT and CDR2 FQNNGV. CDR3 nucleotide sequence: TGTGCCAGCAGCTTAGTGCTGGGGACAGCTAGCACAGATACGCAGTATTTT. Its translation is CASSLVLGTASTDTQYF.

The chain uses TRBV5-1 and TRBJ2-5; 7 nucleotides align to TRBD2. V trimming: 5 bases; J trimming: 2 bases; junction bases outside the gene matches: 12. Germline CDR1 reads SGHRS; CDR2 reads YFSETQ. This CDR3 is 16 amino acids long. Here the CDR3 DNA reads TGCGCCAGCAGTTATAGCGGGCGCACAGTACAAGAGACCCAGTACTTC. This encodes CASSYSGRTVQETQYF.

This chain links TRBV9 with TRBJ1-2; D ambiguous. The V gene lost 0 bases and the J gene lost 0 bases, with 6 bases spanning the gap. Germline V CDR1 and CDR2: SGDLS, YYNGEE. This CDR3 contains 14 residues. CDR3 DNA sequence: TGTGCCAGCAGCGTAGTCGGGGCTAACTATGGCTACACCTTC. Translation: CASSVVGANYGYTF.

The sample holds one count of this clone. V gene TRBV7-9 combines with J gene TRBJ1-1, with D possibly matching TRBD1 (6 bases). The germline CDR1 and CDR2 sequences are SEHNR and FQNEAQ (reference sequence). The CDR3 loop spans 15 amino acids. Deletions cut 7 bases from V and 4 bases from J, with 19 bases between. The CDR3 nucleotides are TGTGCCAGCACCTACACTCAGGGAGGGGGCACTGAAGCTTTCTTT. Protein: CASTYTQGGGTEAFF.

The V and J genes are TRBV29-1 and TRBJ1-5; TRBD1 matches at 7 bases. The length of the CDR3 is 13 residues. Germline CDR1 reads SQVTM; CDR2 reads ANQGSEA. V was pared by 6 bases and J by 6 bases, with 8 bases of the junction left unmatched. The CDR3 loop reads CSVATGSSQPQHF. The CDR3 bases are TGCAGCGTGGCGACAGGGTCGTCTCAGCCCCAGCATTTT.

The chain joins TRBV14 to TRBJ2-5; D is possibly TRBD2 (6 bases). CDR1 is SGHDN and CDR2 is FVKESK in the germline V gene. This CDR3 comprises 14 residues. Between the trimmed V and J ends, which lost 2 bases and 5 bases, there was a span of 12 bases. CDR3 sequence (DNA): TGTGCCAGCAGCCAAAGCGGGTCAGCCGAGACCCAGTACTTC. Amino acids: CASSQSGSAETQYF.

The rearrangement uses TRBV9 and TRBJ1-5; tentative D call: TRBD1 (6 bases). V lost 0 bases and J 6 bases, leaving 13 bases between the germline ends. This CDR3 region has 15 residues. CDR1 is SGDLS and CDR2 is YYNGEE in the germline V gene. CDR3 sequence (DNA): TGTGCCAGCAGCGTAGAAGGGGGAAGCGGTCAGCCCCAGCATTTT. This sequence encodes CASSVEGGSGQPQHF.

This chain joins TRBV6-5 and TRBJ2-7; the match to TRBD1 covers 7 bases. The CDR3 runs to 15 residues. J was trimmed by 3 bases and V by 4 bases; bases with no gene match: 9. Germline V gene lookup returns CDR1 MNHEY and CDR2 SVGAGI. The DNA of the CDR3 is TGTGCCAGCAGTTCCTATCGGGGACAGCGCTACGAGCAGTACTTC. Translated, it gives CASSSYRGQRYEQYF.

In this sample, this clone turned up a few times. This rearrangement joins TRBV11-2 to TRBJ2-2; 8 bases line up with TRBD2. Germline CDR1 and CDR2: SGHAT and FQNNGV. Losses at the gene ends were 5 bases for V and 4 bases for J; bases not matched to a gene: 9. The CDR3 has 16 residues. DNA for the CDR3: TGTGCCAGCAGCCCCAGGGCGGGGGGTCGCACCGGGGAGCTGTTTTTT. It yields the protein CASSPRAGGRTGELFF.

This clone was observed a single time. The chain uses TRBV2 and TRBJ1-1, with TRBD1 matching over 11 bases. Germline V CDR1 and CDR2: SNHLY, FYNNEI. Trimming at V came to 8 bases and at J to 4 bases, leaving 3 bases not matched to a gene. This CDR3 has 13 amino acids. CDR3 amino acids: CASGQGAGTEAFF. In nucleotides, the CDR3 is TGTGCCAGCGGACAGGGGGCGGGCACTGAAGCTTTCTTT.

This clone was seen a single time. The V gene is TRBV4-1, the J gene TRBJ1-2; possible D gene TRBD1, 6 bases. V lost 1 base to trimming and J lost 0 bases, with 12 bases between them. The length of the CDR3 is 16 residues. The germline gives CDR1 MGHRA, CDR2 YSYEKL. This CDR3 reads CASSQGTGYSNYGYTF. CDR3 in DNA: TGCGCCAGCAGCCAAGGTACAGGGTATTCTAACTATGGCTACACCTTC.

DNA of the CDR3: TGTGCCAGCAGCTCCCTTCCCCTTCTAGCTATCTCCTACAATGAGCAGTTCTTC. Translated: CASSSLPLLAISYNEQFF. The chain uses TRBV11-2 and TRBJ2-1, with D possibly being TRBD2 (5 bases). V dropped 4 bases and J dropped 0 bases, with 19 bases sitting between them. The CDR3 loop spans 18 amino acids. The germline V gene encodes CDR1 SGHAT and CDR2 FQNNGV.

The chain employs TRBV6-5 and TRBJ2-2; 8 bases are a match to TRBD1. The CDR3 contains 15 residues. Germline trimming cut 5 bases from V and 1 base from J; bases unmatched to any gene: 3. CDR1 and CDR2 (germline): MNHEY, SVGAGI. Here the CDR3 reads CASSPGQVNTGELFF. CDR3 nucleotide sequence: TGTGCCAGCAGTCCGGGACAGGTGAACACCGGGGAGCTGTTTTTT.

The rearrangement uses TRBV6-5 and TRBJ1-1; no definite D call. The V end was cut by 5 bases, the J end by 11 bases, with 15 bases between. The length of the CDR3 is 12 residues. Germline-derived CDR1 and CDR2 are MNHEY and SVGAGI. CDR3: CASSASMEEAFF. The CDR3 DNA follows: TGTGCCAGCAGTGCTTCGATGGAGGAGGCTTTCTTT.

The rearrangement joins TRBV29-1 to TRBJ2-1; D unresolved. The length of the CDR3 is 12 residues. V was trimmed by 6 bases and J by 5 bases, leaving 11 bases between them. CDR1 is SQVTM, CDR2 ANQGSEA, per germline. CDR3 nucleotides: TGCAGCGTCCCCCGGGTAAACAATGAGCAGTTCTTC. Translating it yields CSVPRVNNEQFF.

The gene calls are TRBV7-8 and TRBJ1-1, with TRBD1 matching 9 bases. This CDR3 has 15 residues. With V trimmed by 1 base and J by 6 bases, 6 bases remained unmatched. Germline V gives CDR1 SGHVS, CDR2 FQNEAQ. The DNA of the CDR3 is TGTGCCAGCAGCTTAGGGTACAGGGGGCTCTCTGAAGCTTTCTTT. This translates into CASSLGYRGLSEAFF. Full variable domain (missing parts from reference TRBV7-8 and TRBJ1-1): GAGVSQSPRYKVAKRGQDVALRCDPISGHVSLFWYQQALGQGPEFLTYFQNEAQLDKSGLPSDRFFAERPEGSVSTLKIQRTQQEDSAVYLCASSLGYRGLSEAFFGQGTRLTVV.

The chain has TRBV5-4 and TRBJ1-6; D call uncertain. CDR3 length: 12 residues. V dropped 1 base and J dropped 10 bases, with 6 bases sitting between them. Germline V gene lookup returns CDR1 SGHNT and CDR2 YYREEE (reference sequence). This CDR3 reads CASSLIGSPLHF. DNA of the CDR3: TGTGCCAGCAGCTTGATCGGGTCACCCCTCCACTTT.

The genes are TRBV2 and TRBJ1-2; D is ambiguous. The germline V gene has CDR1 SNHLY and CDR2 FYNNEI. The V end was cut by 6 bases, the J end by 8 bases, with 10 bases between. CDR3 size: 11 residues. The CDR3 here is CASRDSGGYTF. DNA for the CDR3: TGTGCCAGCAGGGACTCCGGGGGCTACACCTTC.